Given below is one TCR beta chain in context. Per germline, CDR1 LGHDT and CDR2 YNNKEL (reference sequence). V shed 9 bases and J 4 bases; nucleotides not matched to a gene: 15. This CDR3 region has 15 residues. As handled by the study authors: Estimated nucleated cell counts came from reference gene primer amplification. Only in-frame clones appear in the TCRdb table, and some are missing; sequencing was by immunoSEQ multiplex PCR. Clonal size and the V and J genes are those of that table, whereas D and trimming came from the DNA. The sample yields around 180,000 clones, approximately 81% seen once. This record comes from a study of blood T cell repertoires in COVID-19. Study-level background: Researchers got acute and convalescent COVID-19 samples from the United States, Italy and Spain. PBMCs, B-cell-depleted T cells, or T cells were the source of the cDNA or gDNA that made up the material.

The sequenced sample was peripheral blood. This clonotype originated in a person between 70 and 80 years old with COVID-19, enrolled during active disease. J is TRBJ2-7 and V is TRBV3-1 (or the pseudogene TRBV3-2); 7 bases are a match to TRBD2. In DNA form, the CDR3 reads TGTGCCAGGGACCTCTGGGCGGGAGTCCGGTACGAGCAGTACTTC. Its protein is CARDLWAGVRYEQYF.